The next 5 T cell receptor beta chains were all read from a single sample in a study of blood T cell repertoires in COVID-19. Repertoires were generated with immunoSEQ multiplex PCR, while TCRdb's copy carries only in-frame clones and drops some. The table records some 220,000 clones, roughly 80% of them present only once. Specimen: peripheral blood. All receptors come from a woman aged 70-85 years with acute or convalescent COVID-19.

The chain links TRBV2 to TRBJ2-2; D remains unclear. V was shortened by 5 bases and J by 6 bases, with 7 bases between the two germline ends. CDR1 and CDR2 (germline): SNHLY, FYNNEI. The CDR3 loop spans 12 amino acids. The CDR3 sequence is CASSNEAGELFF. CDR3 DNA sequence: TGTGCCAGCAGTAACGAGGCCGGGGAGCTGTTTTTT.

The chain employs TRBV10-3 and TRBJ1-1; D ambiguous. The V end was cut by 5 bases, the J end by 4 bases, with 11 bases between. The CDR3 is 13 amino acids. CDR1 is ENHRY and CDR2 is SYGVKD in the germline V gene. CDR3 sequence (DNA): TGTGCCATCAGTCGAGGAGAGGGCACTGAAGCTTTCTTT. Translated: CAISRGEGTEAFF.

The chain links TRBV5-1 to TRBJ2-3, with TRBD2 matching 7 bases. Germline V gives CDR1 SGHRS, CDR2 YFSETQ. The junction had 10 bases not matched to a gene; V was cut back by 2 bases and J by 4 bases. The CDR3 runs to 16 residues. CDR3 protein: CASSLIMAGDADTQYF. CDR3 bases: TGCGCCAGCAGCTTAATCATGGCGGGGGACGCAGATACGCAGTATTTT.

V usage is TRBV28 and J usage is TRBJ2-1; 8 positions match TRBD1. CDR1 and CDR2 from the germline V gene are MDHEN and SYDVKM. V gave up 8 bases and J gave up 5 bases; unmatched junction bases: 5. This CDR3 spans 13 amino acids. The CDR3 is CASRTGTHNEQFF. CDR3 DNA: TGTGCCAGCCGGACAGGGACCCACAATGAGCAGTTCTTC.

The chain employs TRBV10-2 and TRBJ2-7, with 8 bases aligning to TRBD1. The V gene's germline CDR1 is WSHSY and CDR2 SAAADI. The CDR3 length is 15 residues. Germline trimming cut 4 bases from V and 0 bases from J; bases unmatched to any gene: 5. The CDR3 nucleotides are TGCGCCAGCAGTGCTGTAACAGGGGGCTCCTACGAGCAGTACTTC. Its translation: CASSAVTGGSYEQYF.